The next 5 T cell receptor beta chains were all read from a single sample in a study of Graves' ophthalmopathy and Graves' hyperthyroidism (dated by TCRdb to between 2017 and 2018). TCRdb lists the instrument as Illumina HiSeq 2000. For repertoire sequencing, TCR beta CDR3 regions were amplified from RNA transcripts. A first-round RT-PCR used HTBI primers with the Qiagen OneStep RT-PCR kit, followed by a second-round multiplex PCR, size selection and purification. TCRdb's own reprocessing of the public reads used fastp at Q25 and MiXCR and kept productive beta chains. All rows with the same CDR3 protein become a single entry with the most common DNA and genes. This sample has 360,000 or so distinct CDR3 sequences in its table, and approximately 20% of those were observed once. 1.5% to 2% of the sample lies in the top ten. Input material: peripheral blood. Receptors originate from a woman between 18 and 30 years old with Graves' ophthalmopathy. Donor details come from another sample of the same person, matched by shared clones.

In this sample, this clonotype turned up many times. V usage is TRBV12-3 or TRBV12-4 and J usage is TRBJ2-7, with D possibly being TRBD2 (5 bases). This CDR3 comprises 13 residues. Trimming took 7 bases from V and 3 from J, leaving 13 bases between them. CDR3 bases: TGTGCCAGCACCCCGGGATTAGTCTACGAGCAGTACTTC. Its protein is CASTPGLVYEQYF.

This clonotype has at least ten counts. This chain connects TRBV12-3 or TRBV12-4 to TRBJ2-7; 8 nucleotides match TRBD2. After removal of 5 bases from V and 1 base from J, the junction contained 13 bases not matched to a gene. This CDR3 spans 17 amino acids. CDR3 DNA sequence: TGTGCCAGCAGTCCTAACGGGGGGGAATCCCAATCCTACGAGCAGTACTTC. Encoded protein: CASSPNGGESQSYEQYF.

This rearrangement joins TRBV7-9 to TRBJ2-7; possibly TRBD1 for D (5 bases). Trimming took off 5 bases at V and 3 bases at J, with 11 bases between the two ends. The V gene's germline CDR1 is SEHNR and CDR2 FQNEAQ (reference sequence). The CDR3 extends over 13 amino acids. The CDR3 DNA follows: TGTGCCAGCAGCCACCGACAGAACTACGAGCAGTACTTC. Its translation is CASSHRQNYEQYF.

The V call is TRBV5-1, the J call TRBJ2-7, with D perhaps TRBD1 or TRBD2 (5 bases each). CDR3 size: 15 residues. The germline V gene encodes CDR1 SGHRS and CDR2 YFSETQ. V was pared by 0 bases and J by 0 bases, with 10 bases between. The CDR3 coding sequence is TGCGCCAGCAGCTTGGAAGGGACCACCTCCTACGAGCAGTACTTC. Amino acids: CASSLEGTTSYEQYF.

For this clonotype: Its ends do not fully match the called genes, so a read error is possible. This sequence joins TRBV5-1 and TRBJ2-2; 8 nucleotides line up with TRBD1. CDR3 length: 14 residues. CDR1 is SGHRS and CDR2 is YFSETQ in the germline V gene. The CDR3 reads CTSSSQGADGELFF. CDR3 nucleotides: TGCACCAGCAGCTCTCAGGGGGCTGACGGGGAGCTGTTTTTT.